The next 2 T cell receptor beta chains were all read from a single sample in a study of radiotherapy plus CTLA-4 blockade in lung cancer. The assay was immunoSEQ multiplex PCR, and TCRdb's table has in-frame clones only and misses some. The table records roughly 68,000 clones, over 65% of them present only once. The material was peripheral blood, obtained from a patient treated with radiotherapy plus ipilimumab. These receptors all stem from a human donor with non-small cell lung cancer who had a complete response to radiotherapy plus ipilimumab.

This chain joins TRBV10-3 and TRBJ2-3; D call uncertain. V was shortened by 5 bases and J by 1 base, with 10 bases between the two germline ends. Germline assignment: CDR1 ENHRY and CDR2 SYGVKD. This CDR3 has 14 amino acids. Here the CDR3 DNA reads TGTGCCATCAGTCCCAGCGACCGCACAGATACGCAGTATTTT. The encoded protein is CAISPSDRTDTQYF.

V gene TRBV4-1 combines with J gene TRBJ1-6, with 9 bases matching TRBD1. The CDR3 has 20 amino acids. Per germline, CDR1 MGHRA and CDR2 YSYEKL. The V segment lost 3 bases and the J segment 3 bases; nucleotides outside the gene matches: 15. CDR3: CASSQGPGTGTLLYNSPLHF. CDR3 in DNA: TGCGCCAGCAGCCAGGGTCCCGGGACAGGGACTCTACTCTATAATTCACCCCTCCACTTT.